This T cell receptor beta chain was recovered during a study of T-cell reconstitution after alpha-beta-depleted transplantation in children. Findings and limits, study-wide: Alpha-beta T cells about two months after transplant reportedly derived from several hundred expanded graft clones. Some patients' high day-60 TCRbeta diversity was traced to surviving recipient T cells and thymic progenitors. Newly made T cells mostly supplied T-cell counts and diversity one year after transplant.

CDR3 size: 16 residues. The germline V gene has CDR1 SGHRS and CDR2 YFSETQ. J lost 0 bases, V lost 4 bases, and 5 bases had no gene match. Ten or more counts support this clonotype. Its antigen remains unknown. Researchers prepared the TCRbeta library using unique molecular identifiers, the study reports. TCRdb re-called the PCR reads through MiXCR, storing one row per CDR3 protein. The sample has approximately 630,000 distinct CDR3 sequences, about an eighth seen once. This chain uses TRBV5-1 with TRBJ2-1; 9 bases agree with TRBD2. The input for sequencing was PBMCs, taken before TCRalphabeta/CD19-depleted stem cell transplant. This sequence was found in a girl aged 2 to 9 with congenital amegakaryocytic thrombocytopenia, due to receive a stem cell transplant. CDR3 in amino acids: CASSGGTSSSYNEQFF. The CDR3 DNA is TGCGCCAGCAGCGGAGGGACTAGCAGCTCCTACAATGAGCAGTTCTTC.